The entry below describes one T cell receptor beta chain. At the DNA level, this CDR3 is encoded by other sequences in the same sample as well. This entry comes from a study of blood T cell repertoires in COVID-19. Study-level background: Nucleic acid was either cDNA or gDNA, and it came from T cells, B-cell-depleted T cells, or PBMCs.

This CDR3 region has 12 residues. Germline CDR1 and CDR2: SQVTM and ANQGSEA. The ends were cut back, 4 bases at V and 2 bases at J, with 6 bases in the middle. In the original workflow: How many nucleated cells were present was estimated from reference gene primer amplification. Measured with immunoSEQ multiplex PCR; TCRdb has only the in-frame clones, and not every one. Clone size and V and J calls were adopted from that table, with D and trimming inferred from the DNA. The sample records approximately 490,000 clones, approximately 90% being singletons. The cohort comprised adults aged roughly 18 to 95 years residing in about two dozen US areas. Participant-given clinical history determined each cohort assignment.

The chain has TRBV29-1 and TRBJ1-5; maybe TRBD1 (6 bases). The receptor was isolated from a woman aged 18-29 years who had recovered from COVID-19. The specimen was PBMCs or T cells enriched from blood (not recorded which). This CDR3 is CSVGQGNQPQHF. The CDR3, as DNA: TGCAGCGTTGGACAGGGCAATCAGCCCCAGCATTTT. The full variable domain, rest sourced from reference TRBV29-1 and TRBJ1-5, is SAVISQKPSRDICQRGTSLTIQCQVDSQVTMMFWYRQQPGQSLTLIATANQGSEATYESGFVIDKFPISRPNLTFSTLTVSNMSPEDSSIYLCSVGQGNQPQHFGDGTRLSIL.